A selection of T cell receptor beta chains follows, all from one sample in a study of T-cell memory formation after mild COVID-19. TCRdb processed the 5' RACE reads anew with MiXCR; each CDR3 protein has one entry. The table records 300,000 to 400,000 distinct CDR3 sequences, 28% of them present only once. Sequenced sample: PBMCs or a T cell subset sorted from them (not recorded which). Source of these receptors: an adult woman who had mild COVID-19 (a few samples of this study predate the infection). Cell type and time point are not known. Both conserved end residues are part of each CDR3. The D gene is left open where the match is weak.

d_gene,j_gene,v_gene,CDR3aa
-,TRBJ2-1,TRBV29-1,CSVDVGRAYNEQFF
-,TRBJ1-4,TRBV25-1,CASPAVATGKLFF
TRBD2,TRBJ2-6,TRBV20-1,CSAPTGLAGRSGANVLTF
-,TRBJ2-5,TRBV28,CASSPRGIQETQYF
-,TRBJ2-3,TRBV6-5,CASTGGRWGTDTQYF
-,TRBJ2-5,TRBV29-1,CSVSTQYQETQYF
TRBD1,TRBJ1-2,TRBV29-1,CSVEGQASYGYTF
TRBD1,TRBJ1-1,TRBV12-3/TRBV12-4,CASRRGGTGGSTEAFF
TRBD2,TRBJ2-5,TRBV6-2/TRBV6-3,CASRKTSGKQETQYF
TRBD2,TRBJ2-3,TRBV7-6,CASGSSGVTQYF
TRBD2,TRBJ2-2,TRBV2,CASRELAGVNGELFF
-,TRBJ2-1,TRBV29-1,CSAPTREMANEQFF
TRBD1,TRBJ2-2,TRBV11-2,CASSLMTGHSTGELFF
TRBD2,TRBJ2-5,TRBV6-2/TRBV6-3,CASEASGQETQYF
TRBD2,TRBJ2-1,TRBV9,CASSVSLAGGDNEQFF
-,TRBJ2-5,TRBV4-2,CASSPRSSSRETQYF
TRBD2,TRBJ2-3,TRBV7-9,CASSLAGGIDTQYF
TRBD1,TRBJ1-6,TRBV7-8,CASSFRDRVTNSPLHF
-,TRBJ1-2,TRBV5-1,CASSLDPGLGYTF
TRBD1,TRBJ2-7,TRBV11-2,CASSLLTGGTYEQYF
-,TRBJ2-5,TRBV7-9,CASSLLLAPQETQYF
-,TRBJ2-3,TRBV7-2,CASSLSLVLRTDTQYF
-,TRBJ2-3,TRBV12-3/TRBV12-4,CASTWGRSTDTQYF
-,TRBJ1-1,TRBV9,CASSVLTGLNTEAFF
TRBD1,TRBJ2-7,TRBV5-5,CASSLAGQGMYEQYF
-,TRBJ1-1,TRBV7-2,CASSLESLVNTEAFF
-,TRBJ2-6,TRBV24-1,CATSDISGANVLTF
TRBD1,TRBJ2-1,TRBV7-9,CASSPRRDRGRDEQFF
-,TRBJ2-1,TRBV24-1,CATSEVMNEQFF
-,TRBJ1-2,TRBV20-1,CSARQGAGYTF
-,TRBJ2-2,TRBV12-3/TRBV12-4,CASSSDSRNTGELFF
TRBD2,TRBJ2-3,TRBV24-1,CATSDRLAGGADTQYF
TRBD2,TRBJ2-1,TRBV2,CARSGTSGRLTYNEQFF
TRBD1,TRBJ1-1,TRBV3-1,CASSQGRTGPNTEAFF
-,TRBJ1-6,TRBV7-9,CASSARTGPNSPLHF
TRBD2,TRBJ2-3,TRBV4-3,CASSQLLTSGRSNTQYF
-,TRBJ2-1,TRBV7-6,CASSSRQYNEQFF
-,TRBJ2-5,TRBV24-1,CATSDLRGGGETQYF
-,TRBJ2-5,TRBV7-9,CASTSVFGRQETQYF
-,TRBJ2-3,TRBV12-3/TRBV12-4,CASSSLGGPTADTQYF
-,TRBJ2-2,TRBV6-2/TRBV6-3,CATSRGGELFF
-,TRBJ2-7,TRBV12-3/TRBV12-4,CASSRENSYEQYF
TRBD1,TRBJ1-2,TRBV18,CASSYTAGQDYGYTF
TRBD1,TRBJ2-1,TRBV5-1,CASSLAGTDYNEQFF
TRBD2,TRBJ2-1,TRBV6-2/TRBV6-3,CASILSGRSYNEQFF
-,TRBJ1-1,TRBV19,CASSTKLQQGGYTEAFF
-,TRBJ1-5,TRBV30,CAWEQGINQPQHF
-,TRBJ1-4,TRBV7-9,CASSFIGDLFF
TRBD1,TRBJ2-7,TRBV5-6,CASSLLGQASYEQYF
-,TRBJ2-4,TRBV6-2/TRBV6-3,CASRSPLSGLRSGKNIQYF